A single sample is the source of the 22 T cell receptor beta chains below, sequenced in a study of T-cell reconstitution after alpha-beta-depleted transplantation in children. TCRbeta library preparation incorporated unique molecular identifiers. TCRdb re-analysed the PCR reads in MiXCR, keeping a single row per CDR3 protein. This sample has about 900,000 distinct CDR3 sequences, with about 29% found just once. This material consisted of PBMCs, mostly from graft donor cells, taken 360 days after TCRalphabeta/CD19-depleted stem cell transplant. The source is a boy younger than two who had a stem cell transplant for SCID, so the T cells may come from the graft donor.

This sequence joins TRBV6-6 and TRBJ1-1, with D hard to call. Trimming took off 5 bases at V and 7 bases at J, with 11 bases between the two ends. The CDR3 length is 12 residues. Per germline, CDR1 MNHNY and CDR2 SVGAGI (reference sequence). The CDR3 nucleotides are TGTGCCAGCAGTAAGATGGGAGGTGAAGCTTTCTTT. Its translation is CASSKMGGEAFF.

This clonotype was counted a few times. The V gene is TRBV10-3, the J gene TRBJ2-3; the D gene is possibly TRBD2 (6 bases). This CDR3 region has 14 residues. The germline CDR1 and CDR2 sequences are ENHRY and SYGVKD. V lost 7 bases, J lost 0 bases, and 11 bases lay in between. The CDR3 coding sequence is TGTGCCATCAATCGGAGGGGAAGCACAGATACGCAGTATTTT. This sequence encodes CAINRRGSTDTQYF.

The rearrangement uses TRBV5-8 and TRBJ2-4, with TRBD1 matching over 8 bases. The CDR3 extends over 15 amino acids. The germline V gene encodes CDR1 SGHTS and CDR2 YDEGEE. V was pared by 3 bases and J by 8 bases, with 10 bases of the junction left unmatched. The CDR3 here is CASSSLGQGGDIQYF. The CDR3 DNA reads TGTGCCAGCAGCTCCCTTGGACAGGGTGGAGACATTCAGTACTTC.

This clonotype came up a few times. The chain has TRBV10-3 and TRBJ2-3; D not resolved. In germline, CDR1 is ENHRY, CDR2 SYGVKD. The CDR3 sequence is 12 residues long. The ends were cut back, 10 bases at V and 3 bases at J, with 11 bases in the middle. CDR3 residues: CATAPTTDTQYF. DNA for the CDR3: TGTGCCACTGCCCCCACTACAGATACGCAGTATTTT.

This chain joins TRBV4-3 and TRBJ2-6; no clear D gene. Germline CDR1 and CDR2: LGHNA and YSLEER. V shed 0 bases and J shed 3 bases, with 6 bases lying between them. The CDR3 has 15 amino acids. This CDR3 is CASSQEIYGANVLTF. The CDR3 coding sequence is TGCGCCAGCAGCCAAGAGATTTATGGGGCCAACGTCCTGACTTTC.

Here the CDR3 DNA reads TGTGCCAGCAGCCCGATGACAGGGAACGCTGGAAACACCATATATTTT. The encoded protein is CASSPMTGNAGNTIYF. The chain employs TRBV7-6 and TRBJ1-3; 7 nucleotides match TRBD1. The junction had 9 bases not matched to a gene; V was cut back by 5 bases and J by 2 bases. Per the germline V gene, CDR1 is SGHVS and CDR2 is FNYEAQ. This CDR3 has 16 residues.

The chain has TRBV6-5 and TRBJ2-1; 7 bases agree with TRBD2. CDR1 and CDR2 from the germline V gene are MNHEY and SVGAGI. V shed 5 bases, J shed 4 bases, and the junction held 8 bases outside the gene matches. The CDR3 has 15 residues. The CDR3 sequence: CASSNRDYQYNEQFF. DNA for the CDR3: TGTGCCAGCAGTAACCGGGACTACCAATACAATGAGCAGTTCTTC.

This clonotype has only a few counts. The V gene is TRBV7-9, the J gene TRBJ1-2; 8 bases are shared with TRBD1. The V and J ends lost 5 bases and 6 bases, in that order; junction bases with no gene match: 11. The CDR3 is 15 residues long. Looked up from germline, CDR1 is SEHNR and CDR2 is FQNEAQ (reference sequence). The CDR3 here is CASSPWGTGRDGYTF. The CDR3 DNA sequence: TGTGCCAGCAGCCCCTGGGGGACAGGCCGGGATGGCTACACCTTC.

This clonotype was seen a handful of times. This rearrangement joins TRBV29-1 to TRBJ1-1, with 8 bases matching TRBD1. Germline values: CDR1 SQVTM, CDR2 ANQGSEA. The trim removed 8 bases at V and 7 bases at J, leaving 12 bases unmatched. The CDR3 contains 13 residues. The CDR3: CSTRGQGGGEAFF. The CDR3 bases are TGCAGCACCAGGGGGCAGGGCGGGGGTGAAGCTTTCTTT.

This chain links TRBV20-1 with TRBJ1-3, with TRBD1 matching 7 bases. CDR3 length equals 14 residues. The germline V gene has CDR1 DFQATT and CDR2 SNEGSKA (reference sequence). Trimming removed 2 bases from V and 6 bases from J; junction bases left unmatched: 7. CDR3 residues: CSARTDRVENTIYF. The CDR3 nucleotides are TGCAGTGCTAGAACCGACAGGGTCGAAAACACCATATATTTT.

This clonotype was observed a few times. The chain couples TRBV10-3 to TRBJ2-2; D not certain. This CDR3 is 15 amino acids long. V was shortened by 0 bases and J by 4 bases, with 9 bases between the two germline ends. From germline, CDR1 is ENHRY and CDR2 SYGVKD. This chain's CDR3 is CAISESIASTGELFF. The DNA for the CDR3 is TGTGCCATCAGTGAGTCGATCGCTAGCACCGGGGAGCTGTTTTTT.

In its sample, this clonotype was seen a few times. The chain recombines TRBV28 with TRBJ1-5; 9 bases map to TRBD1. J gave up 6 bases and V 6 bases, and 9 bases lay outside the gene matches. From germline, CDR1 is MDHEN and CDR2 SYDVKM. The CDR3 has 15 residues. CDR3 region: CASSSGGTGPQPQHF. DNA for the CDR3: TGTGCCAGCAGCTCAGGCGGGACAGGGCCTCAGCCCCAGCATTTT.

This clonotype has only a few counts. The rearrangement joins TRBV12-3 or TRBV12-4 to TRBJ1-4, with TRBD1 identical over 10 bases. The trim removed 5 bases at V and 8 bases at J, leaving 5 bases unmatched. The CDR3 spans 14 residues. Here the CDR3 reads CASSPGQGYEKLFF. As DNA, the CDR3 is TGTGCCAGCAGTCCGGGACAGGGGTACGAAAAACTGTTTTTT.

V usage is TRBV12-3 or TRBV12-4 and J usage is TRBJ2-7; D gene unclear. Trimming shortened V by 5 bases and J by 3 bases, and 8 bases separated the two germline ends. CDR3 length equals 12 residues. For the CDR3, the DNA is TGTGCCAGCAGTCGGGTCCACTACGAGCAGTACTTC. Amino acids: CASSRVHYEQYF.

V and J are TRBV28 and TRBJ2-3, with 8 bases aligning to TRBD1. V lost 5 bases, J lost 2 bases, and 6 bases stayed unmatched. This CDR3 is built from 15 residues. Per the germline V gene, CDR1 is MDHEN and CDR2 is SYDVKM. The chain's CDR3 is CASSKNRGFTDTQYF. CDR3 bases: TGTGCCAGCAGTAAAAACAGGGGGTTCACAGATACGCAGTATTTT.

V and J are TRBV7-6 and TRBJ2-7; D may be TRBD1 or TRBD2 (6 bases each). V lost 2 bases to trimming and J lost 5 bases, with 28 bases between them. The germline CDR1 and CDR2 sequences are SGHVS and FNYEAQ. The CDR3 covers 19 residues. The DNA for the CDR3 is TGTGCCAGCAGCTTACGGGGGCCGGGGACACGGACTCTATACCACGAGCAGTACTTC. Amino acid sequence: CASSLRGPGTRTLYHEQYF.

This clonotype was observed a few times. The chain has TRBV24-1 and TRBJ2-1; 9 nucleotides agree with TRBD2. The junction had 3 bases not matched to a gene; V was cut back by 3 bases and J by 4 bases. The CDR3 loop spans 15 amino acids. CDR1 and CDR2 (germline): KGHDR, SFDVKD. The CDR3 region is CATSDISGGYNEQFF. CDR3 coding DNA: TGTGCCACCAGTGATATTAGCGGGGGATACAATGAGCAGTTCTTC.

The V gene is TRBV9, the J gene TRBJ2-3; 7 nucleotides align to TRBD1. Germline V gene sequence: CDR1 SGDLS, CDR2 YYNGEE. The CDR3 has 17 amino acids. The J segment lost 5 bases and the V segment lost 0 bases, leaving 12 bases of the junction unmatched. The DNA for the CDR3 is TGTGCCAGCAGCGTAGGGGGACAGACCCACCTGGGAGATACGCAGTATTTT. Translated, it gives CASSVGGQTHLGDTQYF.

In its sample, this clonotype was seen a few times. The chain recombines TRBV29-1 with TRBJ1-2; 7 bases fit TRBD1. The CDR3 totals 16 residues. The V gene's germline CDR1 is SQVTM and CDR2 ANQGSEA. This CDR3 is CITFLQQGRANYGYTF. CDR3 coding DNA: TGCATCACGTTCCTCCAACAGGGGAGAGCTAACTATGGCTACACCTTC.

This clonotype has ten or more counts. The chain is built from TRBV5-1 and TRBJ1-1; D gene ambiguous. The CDR3 loop spans 12 amino acids. The V gene lost 1 base and the J gene lost 8 bases, with 9 bases spanning the gap. Per germline, CDR1 SGHRS and CDR2 YFSETQ. In nucleotides, the CDR3 is TGCGCCAGCAGCTTGCCGGGAGGCGAAGCTTTCTTT. It codes for CASSLPGGEAFF.

The chain couples TRBV2 to TRBJ2-1; D is unresolved. There are 13 residues in the CDR3. V lost 0 bases and J 6 bases, leaving 6 bases between the germline ends. Germline V CDR1 and CDR2: SNHLY, FYNNEI. The CDR3 spells CASSEAWGNEQFF. CDR3 in DNA: TGTGCCAGCAGTGAAGCTTGGGGCAATGAGCAGTTCTTC.

This chain connects TRBV20-1 to TRBJ2-7, with 8 bases that match TRBD2. From germline, CDR1 is DFQATT and CDR2 SNEGSKA (reference sequence). V was pared by 0 bases and J by 3 bases, with 1 base of the junction left unmatched. This CDR3 has 13 residues. The CDR3 DNA sequence: TGCAGTGCTAGAGATCTAGCGGGCTACGAGCAGTACTTC. It encodes CSARDLAGYEQYF.